Below, 24 T cell receptor beta chains from the same sample are listed, as sequenced in a study of shared clonotypes between healthy human individuals. This table comes from immunoSEQ multiplex PCR, and its TCRdb copy is limited to in-frame clones, with some not included. The data contain fewer than 600,000 clones, roughly 83% of them singletons. The specimen was PBMCs. These receptor sequences come from a woman aged 40 to 50 in good health. Some clones in this sample may be carry-over from other donors' samples.

This clone was seen a single time. The chain recombines TRBV7-2 with TRBJ2-3, with D possibly being TRBD2 (5 bases). The germline CDR1 and CDR2 sequences are SGHTA and FQGNSA. V lost 1 base, J lost 6 bases, and 8 bases lay in between. This CDR3 spans 13 amino acids. For the CDR3, the DNA is TGTGCCAGCAGCTTAGTTTCGGGGGATACGCAGTATTTT. It specifies CASSLVSGDTQYF.

The chain joins TRBV5-6 to TRBJ2-7, with TRBD2 matching over 10 bases. CDR1 is SGHDT and CDR2 is YYEEEE in the germline V gene. V shed 3 bases and J 0 bases; nucleotides not matched to a gene: 6. This CDR3 has 16 amino acids. The CDR3 loop is CASSYPGTSDSYEQYF. The CDR3 region has the DNA TGTGCCAGCAGCTACCCCGGGACTAGCGACTCCTACGAGCAGTACTTC.

The rearrangement links TRBV6-1 to TRBJ2-7; 10 bases match TRBD2. The CDR3 has 15 residues. J lost 1 base, V lost 6 bases, and 6 bases had no gene match. Germline CDR1 MNHNS, CDR2 SASEGT. This chain's CDR3 is CASRTSGLASYEQYF. The DNA of the CDR3 is TGTGCCAGCAGGACCTCGGGACTAGCGTCCTACGAGCAGTACTTC.

The chain employs TRBV19 and TRBJ1-1; 7 bases agree with TRBD1. CDR1 LNHDA and CDR2 SQIVND come from the germline V gene (reference sequence). This CDR3 spans 14 amino acids. V lost 4 bases and J lost 0; bases outside the gene matches: 2. The CDR3 sequence is CASSRQGMNTEAFF. For the CDR3, the DNA is TGTGCCAGTAGTAGACAGGGAATGAACACTGAAGCTTTCTTT.

The chain links TRBV7-2 to TRBJ2-3, with TRBD2 identical over 7 bases. The J segment lost 7 bases and the V segment lost 1 base, leaving 11 bases of the junction unmatched. CDR1 and CDR2 (germline): SGHTA, FQGNSA. The CDR3 totals 16 residues. The CDR3 bases are TGTGCCAGCAGCTTAGGTGTGGGAGGGCCTGGGAATACGCAGTATTTT. Translation gives CASSLGVGGPGNTQYF.

This rearrangement joins TRBV5-1 to TRBJ2-5; 13 bases fit TRBD2. With 1 base clipped from V and 11 bases from J, the junction kept 8 bases outside the gene matches. Germline V lookup: CDR1 SGHRS, CDR2 YFSETQ. This CDR3 region has 15 residues. Here the CDR3 reads CASSLSRTSGSLQYF. The CDR3, as DNA: TGCGCCAGCAGCTTGTCCCGGACTAGCGGGAGCTTGCAGTACTTC.

This clone was counted once. The V and J genes are TRBV5-1 and TRBJ1-1; D remains unclear. CDR3 size: 11 residues. Germline V gives CDR1 SGHRS, CDR2 YFSETQ. V lost 2 bases and J lost 7, with 6 bases in between. The DNA of the CDR3 is TGCGCCAGCAGCTTTGGATATGAAGCTTTCTTT. This gives the protein CASSFGYEAFF.

The chain joins TRBV29-1 to TRBJ2-1; D gene ambiguous. Trimming pared 4 bases from V and 5 bases from J, leaving 15 bases between. The CDR3 is 14 amino acids. Per germline, CDR1 SQVTM and CDR2 ANQGSEA. CDR3 in amino acids: CSVVTQRGDNEQFF. The DNA for the CDR3 is TGCAGCGTTGTAACGCAGAGAGGAGACAATGAGCAGTTCTTC.

The chain carries TRBV7-3 and TRBJ2-7, with D perhaps TRBD1 (6 bases). Looked up from germline, CDR1 is SGHTA and CDR2 is FQGTGA. CDR3 length: 15 amino acids. The ends were cut back, 4 bases at V and 3 bases at J, with 16 bases in the middle. CDR3 sequence: CASSSPETGIYEQYF. In DNA form, the CDR3 reads TGTGCCAGCAGCTCCCCGGAGACAGGAATCTACGAGCAGTACTTC.

This chain links TRBV11-2 with TRBJ2-3, with a tentative D call TRBD1 (5 bases). In germline, CDR1 is SGHAT, CDR2 FQNNGV. The CDR3 spans 15 residues. Trimming removed 3 bases from V and 0 bases from J, with 10 bases in between. Here the CDR3 DNA reads TGTGCCAGCAGCTTTAGGGGCAGAAGCACAGATACGCAGTATTTT. Its protein is CASSFRGRSTDTQYF.

A word on this clone: This CDR3 is also generated by other DNA sequences in the sample. The rearrangement uses TRBV11-2 and TRBJ2-7; D is perhaps TRBD1 (6 bases). This CDR3 has 14 residues. Germline CDR1 is SGHAT and CDR2 is FQNNGV. Trimming left V 1 base short and J 3 bases short, with 10 bases between. CDR3 loop: CASSLGQGLYEQYF. CDR3 bases: TGTGCCAGCAGCTTAGGCCAGGGGCTCTACGAGCAGTACTTC.

For the CDR3, the DNA is TGTGCCAGTAGTATAGATCTAGGCTACGAGCAGTACTTC. Its protein is CASSIDLGYEQYF. This chain connects TRBV19 to TRBJ2-7; no reliable D call. V was trimmed by 0 bases and J by 3 bases, leaving 6 bases between them. The CDR3 sequence is 13 residues long. Per the germline V gene, CDR1 is LNHDA and CDR2 is SQIVND (reference sequence).

The chain carries TRBV4-2 and TRBJ2-2; 8 bases fit TRBD2. Germline V gene data show CDR1 as LGHNA and CDR2 as YNFKEQ. The CDR3 sequence is 17 residues long. V gave up 1 base and J gave up 6 bases; unmatched junction bases: 10. The CDR3 sequence is CASSQGVSGRAAGELFF. CDR3 nucleotides: TGTGCCAGCAGCCAAGGGGTCTCCGGGAGGGCCGCCGGGGAGCTGTTTTTT.

The chain combines TRBV7-2 with TRBJ2-7, with no clear D. The CDR3 spans 14 residues. The V and J ends lost 4 bases and 1 base respectively, with 11 bases between them. Per germline, CDR1 SGHTA and CDR2 FQGNSA. CDR3 DNA: TGTGCCAGCAGCTCACCGGGTCGATCCTACGAGCAGTACTTC. Translation gives CASSSPGRSYEQYF.

V usage is TRBV6-1 and J usage is TRBJ2-7; D might be TRBD1 or TRBD2, each matching 5 bases. There are 15 residues in the CDR3. The germline V and J ends were trimmed by 2 bases and 1 base, with 12 bases remaining between them. From germline, CDR1 is MNHNS and CDR2 SASEGT. The CDR3 protein is CASSELSGSSYEQYF. CDR3 bases: TGTGCCAGCAGTGAATTGTCAGGGAGTTCCTACGAGCAGTACTTC.

Notes on this clone: A read error is the likely source, as a far larger clone sits one nucleotide away. Other DNA sequences in this sample translate to the same CDR3. The chain couples TRBV9 to TRBJ2-1; D ambiguous. The CDR3 extends over 13 amino acids. Trimming pared 0 bases from V and 5 bases from J, leaving 6 bases between. Germline CDR1 and CDR2: SGDLS and YYNGEE. CDR3 DNA sequence: TGTGCCAGCAGCGTAGGCCTCAACAATGAGCAGTTCTTC. This sequence encodes CASSVGLNNEQFF.

A single count supports this clone. The rearrangement uses TRBV5-1 and TRBJ2-6, with TRBD1 identical over 7 bases. The CDR3 is 16 residues long. CDR1 SGHRS and CDR2 YFSETQ come from the germline V gene. Losses at the gene ends were 5 bases for V and 0 bases for J; bases not matched to a gene: 5. The CDR3 loop is CASSEGAISGANVLTF. The CDR3 DNA is TGCGCCAGCAGTGAGGGGGCAATCTCTGGGGCCAACGTCCTGACTTTC.

The CDR3 sequence: CASSEDSYNEQFF. In DNA form, the CDR3 reads TGCGCCAGCAGTGAAGACAGTTACAATGAGCAGTTCTTC. The V call is TRBV10-1, the J call TRBJ2-1; a weak D match, TRBD1 (5 bases). V was pared by 3 bases and J by 4 bases, with 7 bases between. CDR3 size: 13 residues. In germline, CDR1 is WNHNN, CDR2 SYGVQD (reference sequence).

This chain links TRBV28 with TRBJ2-6, with a weak D call TRBD2 (6 bases). The V end lost 6 bases, the J end lost 0 bases, and 6 bases lay between the germline ends. Per germline, CDR1 MDHEN and CDR2 SYDVKM. CDR3 length equals 14 residues. CDR3 bases: TGTGCCAGCAGGCGGGACTCTGGGGCCAACGTCCTGACTTTC. Protein product: CASRRDSGANVLTF.

The chain has TRBV28 and TRBJ1-1, with a tentative D call TRBD1 (5 bases). CDR1 is MDHEN and CDR2 is SYDVKM in the germline V gene. V gave up 6 bases and J gave up 4 bases, with 9 bases separating them. The CDR3 spans 12 residues. The DNA for the CDR3 is TGTGCCAGCAGAACAGGTCGCACTGAAGCTTTCTTT. Translated: CASRTGRTEAFF.

This clone was observed at least ten times. Other DNA sequences of this sample code for an identical CDR3. The chain recombines TRBV9 with TRBJ2-5; D is tentatively TRBD1 or TRBD2 (5 bases each). The CDR3 covers 13 residues. Germline V gene sequence: CDR1 SGDLS, CDR2 YYNGEE. Trimming removed 3 bases from V and 5 bases from J, with 11 bases in between. The CDR3 DNA sequence: TGTGCCAGCAGCGCCCAGGGCGGGGAGACCCAGTACTTC. As protein: CASSAQGGETQYF.

The rearrangement links TRBV6-5 to TRBJ1-1; possible D gene TRBD1, 6 bases. The CDR3 has 13 amino acids. Trimming removed 7 bases at V and 4 bases at J, with 13 bases between. The germline V gene has CDR1 MNHEY and CDR2 SVGAGI. CDR3 loop: CASIVGGGTEAFF. In nucleotides, the CDR3 is TGTGCCAGCATCGTAGGGGGGGGCACTGAAGCTTTCTTT.

V and J are TRBV4-1 and TRBJ1-1; D is perhaps TRBD1 (5 bases). This CDR3 comprises 19 residues. The germline CDR1 and CDR2 sequences are MGHRA and YSYEKL. The V and J ends lost 0 bases and 0 bases respectively, with 20 bases between them. The CDR3, as DNA: TGCGCCAGCAGCCAAGAGGGGGAGAGTCGCCTCAATATGAACACTGAAGCTTTCTTT. Encoded protein: CASSQEGESRLNMNTEAFF.

The chain is built from TRBV10-3 and TRBJ2-1; TRBD2 matches at 13 bases. Per germline, CDR1 ENHRY and CDR2 SYGVKD. With V trimmed by 1 base and J by 8 bases, 2 bases remained unmatched. The CDR3 is 15 residues long. The CDR3 bases are TGTGCCATCAGTGAGTACGGACTAGCGGGGGATGAGCAGTTCTTC. As protein: CAISEYGLAGDEQFF.